These 21 T cell receptor beta chains were sequenced from one sample in a study of metastatic and nonmetastatic thyroid tumors. TCRdb recomputed clones from the PCR reads via MiXCR. The data show roughly 6,000 clones, with around 35% seen just once and roughly 28% held by the top ten. All patients reached thyroid surgery having received no treatment beforehand. Sequencing was performed on adjacent normal tissue. The receptor set was obtained from a male donor with papillary thyroid cancer or a benign thyroid nodule (not recorded which). Some clones in this sample may be carry-over from other donors' samples.

This clone is large (0.1 to 1%) within its sample. This rearrangement joins TRBV6-1 to TRBJ1-1; 11 bases are shared with TRBD1. The CDR3 contains 13 residues. The V and J ends lost 5 bases and 5 bases, in that order; junction bases with no gene match: 1. Germline values: CDR1 MNHNS, CDR2 SASEGT. CDR3 residues: CASSWDRGTEAFF. The CDR3 DNA reads TGTGCCAGCAGTTGGGACAGGGGGACTGAAGCTTTCTTT.

This chain uses TRBV24-1 with TRBJ1-2; tentatively, D is TRBD1 (5 bases). The CDR3 contains 16 residues. Trimming removed 1 base at V and 4 bases at J, with 15 bases between. CDR1 KGHDR and CDR2 SFDVKD come from the germline V gene. CDR3 bases: TGTGCCACCAGTGATTTAGGGCCGGGCAGGGTCTATGGCTACACCTTC. Protein sequence: CATSDLGPGRVYGYTF.

V gene TRBV7-3 combines with J gene TRBJ1-1, with D unresolved. The V gene's germline CDR1 is SGHTA and CDR2 FQGTGA. The V end lost 5 bases, the J end lost 1 base, and 8 bases lay between the germline ends. The CDR3 has 13 residues. CDR3 loop: CASSRRTNTEAFF. CDR3 nucleotide sequence: TGTGCCAGCAGCCGCAGGACGAACACTGAAGCTTTCTTT.

There are a few counts of this clone. The gene calls are TRBV19 and TRBJ2-7; possible D gene TRBD1, 5 bases. CDR1 is LNHDA, CDR2 SQIVND, per germline (reference sequence). V lost 2 bases, J lost 6 bases, and 14 bases lay in between. This CDR3 is 14 amino acids long. The DNA for the CDR3 is TGTGCCAGTAGTATATCAGGGTTAAGTCCCGAGCAGTACTTC. Protein product: CASSISGLSPEQYF.

J is TRBJ2-7 and V is TRBV7-2; no definite D call. This CDR3 is built from 15 residues. Germline V CDR1 and CDR2: SGHTA, FQGNSA. With 2 bases removed from V and 2 bases from J, the gap between germline ends came to 13 bases. CDR3 sequence (DNA): TGTGCCAGCAGCTTAAACGGACCACTTACCTACGAGCAGTACTTC. It codes for CASSLNGPLTYEQYF.

The chain recombines TRBV28 with TRBJ2-5; 15 nucleotides align to TRBD2. Losses at the gene ends were 2 bases for V and 2 bases for J; bases not matched to a gene: 0. The CDR3 is 16 amino acids. The germline V gene encodes CDR1 MDHEN and CDR2 SYDVKM. CDR3 sequence reads: CASSLGLAGGQETQYF. The CDR3, as DNA: TGTGCCAGCAGTTTAGGACTAGCGGGGGGGCAAGAGACCCAGTACTTC. Variable domain in full (rest from reference TRBV28 and TRBJ2-5): DVKVTQSSRYLVKRTGEKVFLECVQDMDHENMFWYRQDPGLGLRLIYFSYDVKMKEKGDIPEGYSVSREKKERFSLILESASTNQTSMYLCASSLGLAGGQETQYFGPGTRLLVL.

This clone came up a few times. V gene TRBV12-3 or TRBV12-4 combines with J gene TRBJ1-6; D uncertain. The CDR3 runs to 14 residues. V lost 8 bases to trimming and J lost 4 bases, with 12 bases between them. The CDR3 DNA reads as TGTGCCAGCGGCAGCCCCCTTTATAATTCACCCCTCCACTTT. Translating gives CASGSPLYNSPLHF.

In its sample, this clone was seen a few times. The chain has TRBV6-1 and TRBJ2-4, with TRBD2 as a possible D gene (5 bases). The CDR3 runs 15 residues. The germline V and J ends were trimmed by 5 bases and 6 bases, with 17 bases remaining between them. The germline V gene encodes CDR1 MNHNS and CDR2 SASEGT. The CDR3 is CASSRSSGGRNIQYF. CDR3 DNA sequence: TGTGCCAGCAGTCGTTCCTCAGGAGGCAGAAACATTCAGTACTTC.

This clone has more than one count but fewer than ten. The junction departs from the called germline gene at one end, perhaps through a read error. The CDR3 here is CASRSVATNTESFF. The CDR3 coding sequence is TGTGCCAGCAGGTCAGTGGCCACGAACACTGAATCTTTCTTT. The chain combines TRBV27 with TRBJ1-1; no clear D gene. The CDR3 is made up of 14 amino acids. Germline CDR1 MNHEY, CDR2 SMNVEV (reference sequence).

The CDR3 spells CAISPLSGSNTGELFF. The CDR3 DNA reads TGTGCCATCAGCCCTCTTAGCGGATCGAACACCGGGGAGCTGTTTTTT. This chain connects TRBV10-3 to TRBJ2-2; a possible D gene is TRBD2 (6 bases). Germline lookup yields CDR1 ENHRY and CDR2 SYGVKD. V gave up 6 bases and J gave up 0 bases, with 14 bases separating them. This CDR3 is 16 amino acids long.

This clone ranks as large. The chain recombines TRBV11-2 with TRBJ1-2; D remains unclear. This CDR3 contains 16 residues. V shed 3 bases and J shed 5 bases, with 19 bases lying between them. Germline V CDR1 and CDR2: SGHAT, FQNNGV. CDR3 sequence reads: CASSFYLSGESYGYTF. CDR3 nucleotide sequence: TGTGCCAGCAGCTTTTATCTTTCTGGGGAATCGTATGGCTACACCTTC.

The genes are TRBV6-5 and TRBJ2-5; D perhaps matches TRBD2 (6 bases). V gave up 8 bases and J gave up 4 bases, with 14 bases separating them. CDR3 length equals 13 residues. The germline CDR1 and CDR2 sequences are MNHEY and SVGAGI. In DNA, the CDR3 is TGTGCCAGCGTCATCGGCGGGGTAGAGACCCAGTACTTC. Its translation is CASVIGGVETQYF.

This clone was seen a handful of times. The rearrangement links TRBV28 to TRBJ1-3; 7 bases are shared with TRBD1. V lost 6 bases to trimming and J lost 10 bases; unmatched junction nucleotides: 9. The CDR3 is 13 amino acids. In germline, CDR1 is MDHEN, CDR2 SYDVKM. In nucleotides, the CDR3 is TGTGCCAGCAGCAAGGACAGGCTTCGGACCATATATTTT. This gives the protein CASSKDRLRTIYF.

In its sample, this clone is large. The J gene is TRBJ1-3, the V gene TRBV19, with a tentative D call TRBD1 (5 bases). Germline V gene data show CDR1 as LNHDA and CDR2 as SQIVND (reference sequence). V shed 5 bases and J shed 0 bases, with 8 bases lying between them. CDR3 length equals 14 residues. The CDR3 is CASSPGSSGNTIYF. The CDR3 DNA reads TGTGCCAGTAGTCCAGGGAGCTCTGGAAACACCATATATTTT.

This clone was observed a few times. The rearrangement links TRBV6-1 to TRBJ2-3; possibly TRBD1 for D (6 bases). V was cut by 8 bases and J by 0 bases, with 9 bases left in between. The CDR3 length is 13 residues. Germline V gives CDR1 MNHNS, CDR2 SASEGT. CDR3 bases: TGTGCCAGCGGGGACACTAGCACAGATACGCAGTATTTT. This translates into CASGDTSTDTQYF.

Sample share makes this clone medium-sized (0.01 to 0.1%). This sample also contains other DNA sequences that code for the same CDR3. This sequence joins TRBV29-1 and TRBJ2-1; 8 positions match TRBD1. V was pared by 5 bases and J by 6 bases, with 9 bases of the junction left unmatched. The CDR3 contains 14 residues. CDR1 is SQVTM, CDR2 ANQGSEA, per germline. The CDR3 is CSVWVRGHVNEQFF. CDR3 nucleotides: TGCAGCGTTTGGGTCAGGGGGCATGTCAATGAGCAGTTCTTC.

The chain recombines TRBV6-2 or TRBV6-3 with TRBJ1-1; D gene ambiguous. Per the germline V gene, CDR1 is MNHEY and CDR2 is SVGEGT. The CDR3 loop spans 13 amino acids. Trimming stripped 5 bases from V and 4 bases from J, with 11 bases between. The CDR3 DNA sequence: TGTGCCAGCAGTCGCACCCCGTTCACTGAAGCTTTCTTT. This gives the protein CASSRTPFTEAFF.

The chain has TRBV6-2 or TRBV6-3 and TRBJ1-5; D call uncertain. Per the germline V gene, CDR1 is MNHEY and CDR2 is SVGEGT. CDR3 length: 15 residues. Between the trimmed V and J ends, which lost 0 bases and 9 bases, there was a span of 15 bases. CDR3: CASSYSPDGVGPQHF. CDR3 sequence (DNA): TGTGCCAGCAGTTACTCCCCCGACGGTGTGGGGCCCCAGCATTTT.

The chain combines TRBV6-4 with TRBJ1-6; D ambiguous. CDR1 and CDR2 (germline): MRHNA, SNTAGT. The CDR3 runs to 18 residues. V lost 2 bases to trimming and J lost 0 bases, with 14 bases between them. The CDR3: CASSDSTPGSSYNSPLHF. The CDR3 DNA follows: TGTGCCAGCAGTGACAGCACACCGGGGAGCTCCTATAATTCACCCCTCCACTTT.

V gene TRBV5-1 combines with J gene TRBJ1-1; 9 bases are a match to TRBD1. This CDR3 has 15 residues. The V segment lost 3 bases and the J segment 4 bases; nucleotides outside the gene matches: 7. Germline lookup yields CDR1 SGHRS and CDR2 YFSETQ. The CDR3 here is CASSSPGQGVTEAFF. The CDR3 nucleotides read TGCGCCAGCAGCTCTCCGGGACAGGGCGTCACTGAAGCTTTCTTT.

The chain combines TRBV7-2 with TRBJ2-3; no reliable D call. The CDR3 length is 14 residues. CDR1 SGHTA and CDR2 FQGNSA come from the germline V gene. Trimming stripped 1 base from V and 0 bases from J, with 5 bases between. Written as DNA, the CDR3 is TGTGCCAGCAGCTTAGTTCACAGCACAGATACGCAGTATTTT. Its translation is CASSLVHSTDTQYF.